The 9 T cell receptor beta chains given below trace back to one sample, sequenced in a study of blood T cell repertoires in COVID-19. The assay was immunoSEQ multiplex PCR, and TCRdb's table has in-frame clones only and misses some. The sample has some 310,000 clones; around 90% are singletons. Material: peripheral blood. All receptors come from a woman aged 25 to 45 with COVID-19, enrolled during active disease.

The gene calls are TRBV5-1 and TRBJ1-6; D not resolved. Germline loops: CDR1 SGHRS, CDR2 YFSETQ. The CDR3 contains 15 residues. The V and J ends lost 0 bases and 1 base respectively, with 5 bases between them. The chain's CDR3 is CASSLDYSYNSPLHF. The CDR3, as DNA: TGCGCCAGCAGCTTGGACTATTCCTATAATTCACCCCTCCACTTT. Looking up the rest from reference TRBV5-1 and TRBJ1-6 gives the full variable domain: KAGVTQTPRYLIKTRGQQVTLSCSPISGHRSVSWYQQTPGQGLQFLFEYFSETQRNKGNFPGRFSGRQFSNSRSEMNVSTLELGDSALYLCASSLDYSYNSPLHFGNGTRLTVT.

The rearrangement uses TRBV30 and TRBJ1-1, with 8 bases that match TRBD1. CDR1 and CDR2 from the germline V gene are GTSNPN and SVGIG (reference sequence). This CDR3 is built from 12 residues. J was trimmed by 6 bases and V by 3 bases; bases with no gene match: 3. The CDR3 region is CAWRLTGAEAFF. CDR3 coding DNA: TGTGCCTGGAGGTTGACAGGGGCTGAAGCTTTCTTT.

J is TRBJ2-1 and V is TRBV2, with D possibly being TRBD2 (5 bases). Germline V gene lookup returns CDR1 SNHLY and CDR2 FYNNEI. The CDR3 totals 15 residues. V lost 10 bases and J lost 0, with 16 bases in between. CDR3 in amino acids: CATASLRDSYNEQFF. CDR3 in DNA: TGTGCCACCGCCTCGTTGAGGGACTCCTACAATGAGCAGTTCTTC.

The chain employs TRBV25-1 and TRBJ2-7, with 10 bases identical to TRBD1. The CDR3 contains 14 residues. Germline V gene sequence: CDR1 MGHDK, CDR2 SYGVNS. J was trimmed by 6 bases and V by 6 bases; bases with no gene match: 8. CDR3 protein: CASRKTGTGVEQYF. CDR3 bases: TGTGCCAGCAGGAAAACCGGGACAGGGGTCGAGCAGTACTTC.

This clone was detected only a few times. The chain combines TRBV7-2 with TRBJ1-2, with TRBD1 matching 7 bases. The ends lost 3 bases at V and 3 bases at J; junction bases unmatched: 7. Germline V gene data show CDR1 as SGHTA and CDR2 as FQGNSA. The length of the CDR3 is 15 residues. The CDR3 region is CASSFARGNYYGYTF. In nucleotides, the CDR3 is TGTGCCAGCAGCTTCGCCAGGGGGAATTACTATGGCTACACCTTC.

The chain couples TRBV27 to TRBJ2-1; 10 nucleotides match TRBD2. Germline values: CDR1 MNHEY, CDR2 SMNVEV (reference sequence). CDR3 length equals 16 residues. After removal of 2 bases from V and 9 bases from J, the junction contained 10 bases not matched to a gene. The CDR3 loop reads CASSLTGTSEGSEQFF. CDR3 nucleotides: TGTGCCAGCAGTTTAACAGGGACTAGCGAAGGGAGTGAGCAGTTCTTC.

The chain employs TRBV9 and TRBJ1-1, with a tentative D call TRBD1 (5 bases). This CDR3 region has 12 residues. Deletions cut 4 bases from V and 3 bases from J, with 7 bases between. Germline V lookup: CDR1 SGDLS, CDR2 YYNGEE. The CDR3, as DNA: TGTGCCAGCAGCCCACAGGACACTGAAGCTTTCTTT. Its translation: CASSPQDTEAFF.

The genes are TRBV3-1 (or the pseudogene TRBV3-2) and TRBJ2-7; 9 nucleotides line up with TRBD2. Unmatched junction bases numbered 12, after V lost 1 base and J lost 5 bases. Germline CDR1 is LGHDT and CDR2 is YNNKEL (reference sequence). This CDR3 region has 17 residues. In DNA, the CDR3 is TGTGCCAGCAGCCAAGCCCTGGGGCGGGAGGGCCACAACGAGCAGTACTTC. It codes for CASSQALGREGHNEQYF.

J is TRBJ2-3 and V is TRBV29-1; 9 positions agree with TRBD1. This CDR3 has 15 amino acids. The V gene's germline CDR1 is SQVTM and CDR2 ANQGSEA. V lost 7 bases and J lost 2; bases outside the gene matches: 10. The CDR3 DNA is TGCAGCGGTCACGGACAGGGGCTTCTCACAGATACGCAGTATTTT. It yields the protein CSGHGQGLLTDTQYF.